This TCR beta chain was recovered during a study of OX40 agonist ivuxolimab in advanced cancers. Whole-study context: Participants, roughly 80% male, averaged roughly 60 years of age, ranging from 23 to 79. Findings of the study overall: CD4+ and CD8+ T cells in blood underwent clonal expansion by week 6 at 0.1 to 3.0 mg/kg.

The data were produced by immunoSEQ multiplex PCR, yet TCRdb's version contains in-frame clones alone and is incomplete. Among about 63,000 clones listed, roughly nine tenths were seen once. Germline V gene sequence: CDR1 SGHRS, CDR2 YFSETQ. This CDR3 is 12 amino acids long. Comments on this clone: Its antigen remains unknown. Germline and junction disagree at one end, which may indicate a read error.

Sequenced here: CD4+ or CD8+ T cells sorted from blood, sampled in a trial of the OX40 agonist ivuxolimab. V is TRBV5-1 and J is TRBJ1-1, with D unresolved. The sequence came from an adult with an advanced solid tumor such as melanoma, head and neck, liver or kidney cancer. The CDR3 protein is CASSLAGTEASF. CDR3 in DNA: TGCGCCAGCAGCTTGGCCGGCACTGAAGCTTCCTTT.